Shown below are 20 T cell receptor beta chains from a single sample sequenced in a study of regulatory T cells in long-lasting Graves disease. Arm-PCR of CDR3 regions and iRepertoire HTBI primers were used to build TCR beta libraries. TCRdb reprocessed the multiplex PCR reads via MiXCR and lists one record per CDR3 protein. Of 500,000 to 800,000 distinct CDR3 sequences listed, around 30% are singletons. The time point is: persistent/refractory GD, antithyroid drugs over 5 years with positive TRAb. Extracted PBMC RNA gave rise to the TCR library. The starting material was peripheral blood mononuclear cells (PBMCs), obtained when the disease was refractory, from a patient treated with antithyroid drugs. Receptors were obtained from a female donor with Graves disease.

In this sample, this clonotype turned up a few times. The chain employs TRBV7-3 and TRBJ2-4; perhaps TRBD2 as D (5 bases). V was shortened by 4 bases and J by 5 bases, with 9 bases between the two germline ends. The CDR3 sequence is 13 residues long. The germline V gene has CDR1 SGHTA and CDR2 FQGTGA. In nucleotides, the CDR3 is TGTGCCAGCAGCTCGGACTCTGAAAACATTCAGTACTTC. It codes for CASSSDSENIQYF.

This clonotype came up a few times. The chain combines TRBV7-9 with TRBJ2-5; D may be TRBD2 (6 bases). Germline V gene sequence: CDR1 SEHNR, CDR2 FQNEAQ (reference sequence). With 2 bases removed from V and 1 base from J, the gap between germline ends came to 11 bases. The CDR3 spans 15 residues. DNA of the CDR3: TGTGCCAGCAGCTTAATGAGCGGGCCCCAAGAGACCCAGTACTTC. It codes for CASSLMSGPQETQYF.

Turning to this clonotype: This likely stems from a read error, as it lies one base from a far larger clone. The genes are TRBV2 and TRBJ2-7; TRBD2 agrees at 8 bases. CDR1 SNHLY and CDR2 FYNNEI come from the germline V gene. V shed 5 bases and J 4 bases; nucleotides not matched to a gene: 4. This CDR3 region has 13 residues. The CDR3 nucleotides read TGTGCCAGCAGTCCGGGACTAGTGTACGAGCAGTACTTC. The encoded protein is CASSPGLVYEQYF.

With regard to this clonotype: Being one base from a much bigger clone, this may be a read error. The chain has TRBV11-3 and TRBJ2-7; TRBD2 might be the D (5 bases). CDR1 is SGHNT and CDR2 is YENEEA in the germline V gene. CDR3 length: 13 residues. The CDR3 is CASSFRGDYGYAF. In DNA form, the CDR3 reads TGTGCCAGCAGCTTTAGAGGAGACTATGGCTACGCCTTC.

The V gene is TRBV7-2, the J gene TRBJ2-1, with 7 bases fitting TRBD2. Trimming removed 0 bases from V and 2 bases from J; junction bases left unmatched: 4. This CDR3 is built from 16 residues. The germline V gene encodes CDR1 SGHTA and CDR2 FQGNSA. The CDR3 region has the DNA TGTGCCAGCAGCTTAGCGGTTGCGGGAGCCTACAATGAGCAGTTCTTC. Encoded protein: CASSLAVAGAYNEQFF.

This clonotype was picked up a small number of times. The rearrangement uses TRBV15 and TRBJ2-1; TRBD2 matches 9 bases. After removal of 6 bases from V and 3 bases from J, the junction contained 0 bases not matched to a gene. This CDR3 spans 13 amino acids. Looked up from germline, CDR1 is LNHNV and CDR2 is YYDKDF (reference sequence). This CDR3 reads CATRREGYNEQFF. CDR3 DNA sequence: TGTGCCACCAGGCGGGAGGGCTACAATGAGCAGTTCTTC.

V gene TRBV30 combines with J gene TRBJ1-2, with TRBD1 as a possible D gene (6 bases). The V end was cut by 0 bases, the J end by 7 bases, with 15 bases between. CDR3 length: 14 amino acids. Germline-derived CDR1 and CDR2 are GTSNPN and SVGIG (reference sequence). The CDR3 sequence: CAWSVGQGGGGYTF. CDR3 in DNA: TGTGCCTGGAGTGTAGGGCAGGGAGGGGGTGGCTACACCTTC. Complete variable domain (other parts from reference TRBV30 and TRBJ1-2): SQTIHQWPATLVQPVGSPLSLECTVEGTSNPNLYWYRQAAGRGLQLLFYSVGIGQISSEVPQNLSASRPQDRQFILSSKKLLLSDSGFYLCAWSVGQGGGGYTFGSGTRLTVV.

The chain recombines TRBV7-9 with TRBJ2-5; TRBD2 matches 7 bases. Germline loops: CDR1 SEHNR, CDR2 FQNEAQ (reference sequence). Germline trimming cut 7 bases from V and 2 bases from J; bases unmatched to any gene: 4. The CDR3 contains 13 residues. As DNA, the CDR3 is TGTGCCAGCACCTGGGGACTACAAGAGACCCAGTACTTC. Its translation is CASTWGLQETQYF.

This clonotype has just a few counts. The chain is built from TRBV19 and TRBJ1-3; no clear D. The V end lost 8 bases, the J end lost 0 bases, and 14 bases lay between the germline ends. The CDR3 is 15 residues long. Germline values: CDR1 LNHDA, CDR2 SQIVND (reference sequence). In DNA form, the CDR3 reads TGTGCCAGTGACCGCGGAGCCCGCTCTGGAAACACCATATATTTT. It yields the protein CASDRGARSGNTIYF.

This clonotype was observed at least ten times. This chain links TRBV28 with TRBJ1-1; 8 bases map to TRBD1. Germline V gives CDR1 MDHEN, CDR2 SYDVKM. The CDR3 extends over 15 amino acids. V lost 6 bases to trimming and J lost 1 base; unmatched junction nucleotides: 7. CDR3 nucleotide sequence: TGTGCCAGCAGGGTCTCAGGACAGGGGAACACTGAAGCTTTCTTT. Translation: CASRVSGQGNTEAFF.

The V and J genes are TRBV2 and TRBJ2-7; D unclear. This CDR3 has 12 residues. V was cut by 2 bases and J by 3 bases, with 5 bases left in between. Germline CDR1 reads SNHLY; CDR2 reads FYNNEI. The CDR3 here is CASSESNYEQYF. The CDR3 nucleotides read TGTGCCAGCAGTGAAAGCAACTACGAGCAGTACTTC.

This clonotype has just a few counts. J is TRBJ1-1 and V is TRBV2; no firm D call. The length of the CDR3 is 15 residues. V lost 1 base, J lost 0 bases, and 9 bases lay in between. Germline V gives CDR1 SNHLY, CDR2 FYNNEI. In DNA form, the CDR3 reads TGTGCCAGCAGTGAAGAACGGTTCATGAACACTGAAGCTTTCTTT. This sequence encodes CASSEERFMNTEAFF.

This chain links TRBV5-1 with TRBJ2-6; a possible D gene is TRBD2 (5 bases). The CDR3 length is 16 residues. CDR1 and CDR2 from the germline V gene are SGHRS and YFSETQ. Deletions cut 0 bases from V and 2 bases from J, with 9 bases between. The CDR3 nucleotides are TGCGCCAGCAGCTTGGCTCTCGGGGCTGGGGCCAACGTCCTGACTTTC. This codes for CASSLALGAGANVLTF. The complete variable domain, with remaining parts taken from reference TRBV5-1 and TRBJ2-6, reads KAGVTQTPRYLIKTRGQQVTLSCSPISGHRSVSWYQQTPGQGLQFLFEYFSETQRNKGNFPGRFSGRQFSNSRSEMNVSTLELGDSALYLCASSLALGAGANVLTFGAGSRLTVL.

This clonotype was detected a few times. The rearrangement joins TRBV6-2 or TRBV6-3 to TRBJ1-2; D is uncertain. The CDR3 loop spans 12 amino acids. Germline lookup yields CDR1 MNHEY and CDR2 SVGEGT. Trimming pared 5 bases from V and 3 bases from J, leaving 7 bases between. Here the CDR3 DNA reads TGTGCCAGCAGTGAATACGACTATGGCTACACCTTC. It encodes CASSEYDYGYTF.

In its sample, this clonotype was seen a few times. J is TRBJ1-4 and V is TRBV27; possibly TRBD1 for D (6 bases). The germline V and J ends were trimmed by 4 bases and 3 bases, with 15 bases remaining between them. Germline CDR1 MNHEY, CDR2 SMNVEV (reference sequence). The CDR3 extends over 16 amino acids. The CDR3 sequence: CASSYNGQSPNEKLFF. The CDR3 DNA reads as TGTGCCAGCAGTTATAACGGACAGTCCCCTAATGAAAAACTGTTTTTT. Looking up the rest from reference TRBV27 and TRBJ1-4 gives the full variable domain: EAQVTQNPRYLITVTGKKLTVTCSQNMNHEYMSWYRQDPGLGLRQIYYSMNVEVTDKGDVPEGYKVSRKEKRNFPLILESPSPNQTSLYFCASSYNGQSPNEKLFFGSGTQLSVL.

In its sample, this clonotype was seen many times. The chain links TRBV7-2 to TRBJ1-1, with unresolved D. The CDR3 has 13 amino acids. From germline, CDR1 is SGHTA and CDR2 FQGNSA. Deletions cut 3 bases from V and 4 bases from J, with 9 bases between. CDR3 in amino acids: CASSLKSGTEAFF. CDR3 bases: TGTGCCAGCAGCTTGAAGTCAGGCACTGAAGCTTTCTTT.

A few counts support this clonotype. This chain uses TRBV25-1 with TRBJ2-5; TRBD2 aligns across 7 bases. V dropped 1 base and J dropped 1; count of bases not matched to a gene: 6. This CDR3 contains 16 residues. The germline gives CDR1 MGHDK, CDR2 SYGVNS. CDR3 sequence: CASSEFGGGIQETQYF. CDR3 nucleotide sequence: TGTGCCAGCAGTGAATTTGGGGGAGGGATCCAAGAGACCCAGTACTTC.

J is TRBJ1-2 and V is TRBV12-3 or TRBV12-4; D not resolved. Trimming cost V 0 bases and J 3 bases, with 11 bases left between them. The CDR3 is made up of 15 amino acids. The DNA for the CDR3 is TGTGCCAGCAGTTTAGCGCGCCGGATGCACTATGGCTACACCTTC. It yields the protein CASSLARRMHYGYTF.

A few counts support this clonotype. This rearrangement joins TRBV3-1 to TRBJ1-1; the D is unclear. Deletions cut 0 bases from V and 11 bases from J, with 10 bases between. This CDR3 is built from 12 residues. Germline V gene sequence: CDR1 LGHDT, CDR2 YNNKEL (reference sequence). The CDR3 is CASSQERLRAFF. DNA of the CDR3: TGTGCCAGCAGCCAAGAGCGATTGCGGGCTTTCTTT.

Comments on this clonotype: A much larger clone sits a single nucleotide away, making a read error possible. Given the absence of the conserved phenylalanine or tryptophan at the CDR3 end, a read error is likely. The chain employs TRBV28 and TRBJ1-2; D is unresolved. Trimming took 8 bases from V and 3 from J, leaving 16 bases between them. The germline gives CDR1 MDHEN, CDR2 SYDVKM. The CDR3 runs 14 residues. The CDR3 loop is CASLSGWQYYGYTL. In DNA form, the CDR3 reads TGTGCCAGCCTCTCCGGGTGGCAGTACTATGGCTACACCCTC.